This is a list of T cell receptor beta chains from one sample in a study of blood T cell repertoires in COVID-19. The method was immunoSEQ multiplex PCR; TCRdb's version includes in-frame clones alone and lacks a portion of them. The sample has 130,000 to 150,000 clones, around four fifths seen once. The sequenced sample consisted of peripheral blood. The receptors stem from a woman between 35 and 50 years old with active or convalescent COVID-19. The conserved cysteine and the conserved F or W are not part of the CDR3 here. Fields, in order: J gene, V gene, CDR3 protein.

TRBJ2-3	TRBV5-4	ASSQDSPVDTQY
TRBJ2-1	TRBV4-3	ASSQGQGAFNEQF
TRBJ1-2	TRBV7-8	ASSLREGSNYGYT
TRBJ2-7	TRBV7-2	ASSLGAGPNEQY
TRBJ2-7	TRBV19	ASRTTGMGPTYEQY
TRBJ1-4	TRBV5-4	ASSPGQFNEKLF
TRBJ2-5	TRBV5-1	ASSLPSGGLRETQY
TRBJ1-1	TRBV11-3	ASSLALNTEAF
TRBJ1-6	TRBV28	ASRPPGRGSGSPLH
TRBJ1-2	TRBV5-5	ASSLYRGGYT
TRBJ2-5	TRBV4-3	ASSQDIWQGGETQY
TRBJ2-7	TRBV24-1	ATSGLGMSEQY
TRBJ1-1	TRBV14	ASSRSGAGSTEAF
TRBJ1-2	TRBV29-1	SVFNLNGYT
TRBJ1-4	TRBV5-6	ASSLSAGAPWGEKLF
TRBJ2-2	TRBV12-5	ASGLYLGQANTGELF
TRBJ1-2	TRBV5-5	ASSSASGTTSRGYT
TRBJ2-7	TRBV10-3	AISELTGGADEQY
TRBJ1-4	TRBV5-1	ASSLYGISEKLF
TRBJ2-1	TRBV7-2	ASSRDRGSHNEQF
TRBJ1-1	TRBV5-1	ASSPGGAPNTEAF
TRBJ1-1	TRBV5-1	ASSLGWTGVNTEAF
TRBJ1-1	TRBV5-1	ASSPDRGLHTEAF
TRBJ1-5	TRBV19	ASTGTGGPNSNQPQH
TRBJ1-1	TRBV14	ASSVQASNTEAF
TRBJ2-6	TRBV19	ASSIKGSGANVLT
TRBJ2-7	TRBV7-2	ASSLQGDSYEQY
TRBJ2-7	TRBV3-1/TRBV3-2	ASSRNTDSYEQY